Listed below are T cell receptor beta chains from one sample, sequenced in a study of radiotherapy plus CTLA-4 blockade in lung cancer. Generated by immunoSEQ multiplex PCR, the TCRdb table keeps only in-frame clones and is missing some. The sample consists of 81,000 or so clones, about 78% of them appearing once. The sample here was peripheral blood, taken from a patient treated with radiotherapy plus ipilimumab. Every receptor here comes from a human donor with non-small cell lung cancer whose response to radiotherapy plus ipilimumab could not be evaluated. Some clones in this sample may be carry-over from other donors' samples. The CDR3 runs from the conserved cysteine through the conserved F or W. D genes are given only for firm matches.

j_call v_call d_call cdr3_aa
TRBJ1-2 TRBV6-5 . CASSPGHTPDYGYTF
TRBJ2-5 TRBV30 TRBD1 CAWSVIRQGEGTQYF
TRBJ1-1 TRBV4-1 . CASSQGAMNTEAFF
TRBJ1-2 TRBV7-3 . CASSLTSTRVVGAYGYTF
TRBJ1-6 TRBV6-5 . CASSEILGGSPLHF
TRBJ2-7 TRBV4-2 . CASSQLDRSGQYF
TRBJ1-6 TRBV11-2 . CASSLRGRGGSPLHF
TRBJ2-4 TRBV29-1 . CSVETVAKNIQYF
TRBJ2-7 TRBV6-1 . CASSAQLKQYF
TRBJ1-6 TRBV27 TRBD1 CASSLWTGIESPLHF
TRBJ1-2 TRBV14 TRBD1 CASSPRTGGGYGYTF
TRBJ1-5 TRBV7-8 . CASSLSLGGNQPQHF
TRBJ2-5 TRBV5-4 . CASSLPGRETQYF
TRBJ2-1 TRBV5-6 . CASSPPSSYNEQFF
TRBJ2-7 TRBV18 . CASSKDGGREQYF
TRBJ1-6 TRBV7-6 . CASSLGRVVSPLHF
TRBJ1-2 TRBV10-3 . CAISESGRQAYGYTF
TRBJ2-6 TRBV5-8 . CASSLVGYSGANVLTF
TRBJ1-3 TRBV2 TRBD1 CASSDPDRAGNTIYF
TRBJ1-1 TRBV6-4 . CASSGDIKAEAFF
TRBJ2-7 TRBV27 TRBD1 CASSLSDRGIVYEQYF
TRBJ2-1 TRBV5-1 TRBD2 CASSSTSGGYNEQFF
TRBJ1-1 TRBV29-1 TRBD1 CSVVDRGGSEAFF
TRBJ1-5 TRBV6-5 . CASREANQPQHF
TRBJ2-3 TRBV10-3 TRBD2 CAISESKSGGAVRTDTQYF
TRBJ2-7 TRBV29-1 TRBD1 CSVPGTGVGEQYF
TRBJ1-4 TRBV25-1 TRBD1 CASRQGGEKLFF
TRBJ1-1 TRBV18 . CASSPSGGTEAFF
TRBJ2-7 TRBV6-5 . CASSLWAASYEQYF
TRBJ1-5 TRBV19 . CASSSSDSQPQHF
TRBJ1-2 TRBV6-1 . CASSESDYYGYTF
TRBJ1-1 TRBV19 . CASSIDREGTTVNTEAFF
TRBJ1-3 TRBV2 TRBD1 CASTRGNTIYF
TRBJ1-1 TRBV4-3 TRBD1 CASSPDRANTEAFF
TRBJ1-3 TRBV15 . CATSRAGGHSSGNTIYF
TRBJ1-4 TRBV5-1 TRBD1 CASSLATGAFNEKLFF
TRBJ2-1 TRBV18 TRBD2 CASSPPGGITYNEQFF
TRBJ1-4 TRBV6-5 TRBD1 CASSTGDRVVEKLFF
TRBJ1-1 TRBV9 . CASSITRNTEAFF
TRBJ1-5 TRBV6-6 TRBD1 CASREQGASNQPQHF
TRBJ2-7 TRBV5-8 TRBD1 CASSSPGGRGPYEQYF
TRBJ2-3 TRBV4-1 . CASSQEERGERRSTDTQYF
TRBJ2-7 TRBV5-6 . CASSFWGNYEQYF
TRBJ1-1 TRBV2 . CASRLGGANTEAFF
TRBJ2-2 TRBV7-3 TRBD1 CASSPDRVNTGELFF
TRBJ1-1 TRBV5-5 TRBD1 CASSRDRGTEAFF
TRBJ1-1 TRBV7-9 TRBD1 CASSLVGQGDEAFF
TRBJ1-2 TRBV28 . CASLKGPNFYTF
TRBJ2-1 TRBV28 . CASSLNPRYSYNEQFF
TRBJ1-1 TRBV15 . CATSPHEGWTEAFF
TRBJ1-4 TRBV2 TRBD1 CASSEVGGVGNEKLFF
TRBJ1-2 TRBV6-1 TRBD1 CASRPGQGHGYTF